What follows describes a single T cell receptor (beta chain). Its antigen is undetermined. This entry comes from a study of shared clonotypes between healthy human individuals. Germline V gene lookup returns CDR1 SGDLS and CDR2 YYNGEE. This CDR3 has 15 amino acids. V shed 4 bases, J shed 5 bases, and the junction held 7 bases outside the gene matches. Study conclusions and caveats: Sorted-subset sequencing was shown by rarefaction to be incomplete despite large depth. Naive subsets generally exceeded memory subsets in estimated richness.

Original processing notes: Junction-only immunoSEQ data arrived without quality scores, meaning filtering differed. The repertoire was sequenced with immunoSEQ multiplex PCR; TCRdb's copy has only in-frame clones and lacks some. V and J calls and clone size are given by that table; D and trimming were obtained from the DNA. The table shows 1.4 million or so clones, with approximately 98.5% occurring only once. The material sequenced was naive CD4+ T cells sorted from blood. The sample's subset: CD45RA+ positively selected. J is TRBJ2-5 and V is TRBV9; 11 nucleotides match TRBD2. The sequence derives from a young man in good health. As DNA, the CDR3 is TGTGCCAGCAGCCCTACTAGCGGGAGTTCGGAGACCCAGTACTTC. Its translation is CASSPTSGSSETQYF.